This is a list of T cell receptor beta chains from one sample in a study of blood T cell repertoires in COVID-19. Sequencing was performed with immunoSEQ multiplex PCR; in TCRdb, only in-frame clones are kept and a portion is missing. Of around 57,000 clones detected, approximately 79% appear once; the ten largest clones hold 4.5% to 7%. The material sequenced was peripheral blood. Receptor source: a woman between 65 and 79 years old with acute or convalescent COVID-19. CDR3s include the opening cysteine and the closing phenylalanine or tryptophan.

V gene | CDR3 protein
TRBV19 | CASSIYRADEQFF
TRBV5-4 | CASSPDRASEKLFF
TRBV29-1 | CSVGSERARTDTQYF
TRBV4-2 | CASSQDPGQIQKNIQYF
TRBV21-1 | CASSTRRGRGDQPQHF
TRBV5-4 | CASSITGTGGETQYF
TRBV20-1 | CSASFGGVGEQYF
TRBV18 | CASSPPTGANQPQHF
TRBV18 | CASSPPEGGNGYTF
TRBV7-3 | CASSTTGQGATEAFF
TRBV7-2 | CASSLSNTGELFF
TRBV10-3 | CAISESSRGLTEAFF
TRBV29-1 | CSVIGQYPNYGYTF
TRBV29-1 | CSVERGSYGYTF
TRBV29-1 | CSVLERYQPQHF
TRBV19 | CASSIATGYEQYF
TRBV7-8 | CASSTESGTLNQPQHF
TRBV27 | CASSPRTGLQPQHF
TRBV7-2 | CASSLSGAPEGTQYF
TRBV7-3 | CASSSGHKPADTEAFF
TRBV5-4 | CASSPPGQGQNYGYTF
TRBV30 | CAWSVGARDNEQFF
TRBV5-4 | CASSSGNRYRENTEAFF
TRBV18 | CASSPGQNYNEQFF
TRBV6-6 | CASSTWGGVDNQPQHF
TRBV6-5 | CASSQIRGDYNEQFF
TRBV7-2 | CASSPFGIGGREQFF